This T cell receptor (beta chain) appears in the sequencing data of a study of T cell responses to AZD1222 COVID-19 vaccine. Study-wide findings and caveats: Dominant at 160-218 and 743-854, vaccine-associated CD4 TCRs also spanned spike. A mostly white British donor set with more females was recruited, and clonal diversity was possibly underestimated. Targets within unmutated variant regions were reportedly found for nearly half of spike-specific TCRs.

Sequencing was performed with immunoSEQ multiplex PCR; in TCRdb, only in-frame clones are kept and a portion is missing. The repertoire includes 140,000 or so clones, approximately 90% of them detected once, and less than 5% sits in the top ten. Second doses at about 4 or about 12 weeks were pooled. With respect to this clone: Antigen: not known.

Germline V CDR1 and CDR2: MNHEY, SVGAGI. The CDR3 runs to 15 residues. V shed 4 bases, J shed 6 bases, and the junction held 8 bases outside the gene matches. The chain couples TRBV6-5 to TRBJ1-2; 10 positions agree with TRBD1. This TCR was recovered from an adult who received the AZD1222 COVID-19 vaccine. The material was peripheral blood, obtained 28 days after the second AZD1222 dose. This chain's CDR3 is CASSFRTGGSNGYTF. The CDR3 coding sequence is TGTGCCAGCAGTTTTCGGACAGGGGGTTCTAATGGCTACACCTTC.